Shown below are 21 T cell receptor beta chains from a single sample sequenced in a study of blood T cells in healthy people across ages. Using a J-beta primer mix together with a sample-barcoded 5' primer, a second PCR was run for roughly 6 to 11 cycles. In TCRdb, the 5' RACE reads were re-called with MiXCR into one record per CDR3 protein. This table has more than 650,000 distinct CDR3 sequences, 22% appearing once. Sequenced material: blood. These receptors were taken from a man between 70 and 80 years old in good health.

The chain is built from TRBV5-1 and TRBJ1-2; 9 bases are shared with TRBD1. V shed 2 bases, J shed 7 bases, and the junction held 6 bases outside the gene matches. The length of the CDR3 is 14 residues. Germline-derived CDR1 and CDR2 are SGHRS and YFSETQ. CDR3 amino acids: CASSFGTGTFGYTF. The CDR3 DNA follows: TGCGCCAGCAGCTTCGGGACAGGGACTTTTGGCTACACCTTC. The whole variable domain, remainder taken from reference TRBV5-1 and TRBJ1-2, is KAGVTQTPRYLIKTRGQQVTLSCSPISGHRSVSWYQQTPGQGLQFLFEYFSETQRNKGNFPGRFSGRQFSNSRSEMNVSTLELGDSALYLCASSFGTGTFGYTFGSGTRLTVV.

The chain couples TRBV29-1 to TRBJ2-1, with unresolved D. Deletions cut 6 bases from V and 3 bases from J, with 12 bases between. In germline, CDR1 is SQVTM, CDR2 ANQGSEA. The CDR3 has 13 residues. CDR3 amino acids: CSVKATLYNEQFF. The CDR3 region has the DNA TGCAGCGTGAAGGCGACTCTCTACAATGAGCAGTTCTTC.

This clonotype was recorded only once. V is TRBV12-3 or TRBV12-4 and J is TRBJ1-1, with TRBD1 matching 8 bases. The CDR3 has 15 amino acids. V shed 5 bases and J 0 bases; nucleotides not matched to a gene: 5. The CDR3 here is CASSPETGVNTEAFF. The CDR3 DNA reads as TGTGCCAGCAGTCCAGAGACAGGGGTGAACACTGAAGCTTTCTTT.

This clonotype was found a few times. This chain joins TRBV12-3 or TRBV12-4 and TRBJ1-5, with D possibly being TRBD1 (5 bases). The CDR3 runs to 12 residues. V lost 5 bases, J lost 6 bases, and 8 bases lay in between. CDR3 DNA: TGTGCCAGCAGTGTCGGGGCTCAGCCCCAGCATTTT. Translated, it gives CASSVGAQPQHF.

CDR3 region: CASERGNEQFF. CDR3 nucleotides: TGTGCCAGCGAGCGGGGGAATGAGCAGTTCTTC. This chain joins TRBV18 and TRBJ2-1; 8 nucleotides agree with TRBD2. V dropped 8 bases and J dropped 7; count of bases not matched to a gene: 1. Per the germline V gene, CDR1 is KGHSH and CDR2 is LQKENI. The CDR3 totals 11 residues.

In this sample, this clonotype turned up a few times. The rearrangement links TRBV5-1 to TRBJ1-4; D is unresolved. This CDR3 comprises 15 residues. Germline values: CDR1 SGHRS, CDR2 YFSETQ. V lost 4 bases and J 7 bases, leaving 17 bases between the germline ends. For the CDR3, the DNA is TGCGCCAGCAGCACAAGAGGGATCGTGAGTGAAAAACTGTTTTTT. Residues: CASSTRGIVSEKLFF. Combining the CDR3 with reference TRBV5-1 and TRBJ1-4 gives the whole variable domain KAGVTQTPRYLIKTRGQQVTLSCSPISGHRSVSWYQQTPGQGLQFLFEYFSETQRNKGNFPGRFSGRQFSNSRSEMNVSTLELGDSALYLCASSTRGIVSEKLFFGSGTQLSVL.

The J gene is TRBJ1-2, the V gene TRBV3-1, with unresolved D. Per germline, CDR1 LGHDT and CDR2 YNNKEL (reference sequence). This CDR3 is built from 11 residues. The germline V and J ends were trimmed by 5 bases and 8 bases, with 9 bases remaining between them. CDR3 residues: CASSARIGYTF. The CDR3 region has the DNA TGTGCCAGCAGCGCACGAATCGGCTACACCTTC.

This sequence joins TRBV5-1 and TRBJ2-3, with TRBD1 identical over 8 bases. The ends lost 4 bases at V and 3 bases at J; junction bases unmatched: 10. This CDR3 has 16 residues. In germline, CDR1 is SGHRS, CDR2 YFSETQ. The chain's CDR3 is CASSLGQGLETDTQYF. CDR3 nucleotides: TGCGCCAGCAGCCTCGGACAGGGATTAGAGACAGATACGCAGTATTTT.

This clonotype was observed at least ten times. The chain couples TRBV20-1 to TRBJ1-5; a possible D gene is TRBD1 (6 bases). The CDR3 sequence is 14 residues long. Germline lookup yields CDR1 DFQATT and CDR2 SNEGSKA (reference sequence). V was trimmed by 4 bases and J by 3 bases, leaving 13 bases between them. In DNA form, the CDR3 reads TGCAGTGCTAAGGGGGTCACCCCCAATCAGCCCCAGCATTTT. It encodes CSAKGVTPNQPQHF.

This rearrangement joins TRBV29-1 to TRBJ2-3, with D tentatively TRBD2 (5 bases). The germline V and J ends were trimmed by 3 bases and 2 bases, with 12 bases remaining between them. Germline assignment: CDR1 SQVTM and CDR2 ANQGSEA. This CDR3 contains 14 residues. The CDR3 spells CSVEAGSSTDTQYF. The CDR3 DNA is TGCAGCGTTGAGGCGGGCAGTTCCACAGATACGCAGTATTTT.

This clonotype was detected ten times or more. CDR3 sequence reads: CASSRHRAGGGNEQFF. CDR3 DNA: TGCGCCAGCAGCCGACATCGAGCGGGGGGGGGCAATGAGCAGTTCTTC. The gene calls are TRBV4-1 and TRBJ2-1, with TRBD2 identical over 10 bases. Trimming took 4 bases from V and 6 from J; bases not matched to a gene: 9. The CDR3 runs to 16 residues. CDR1 MGHRA and CDR2 YSYEKL come from the germline V gene.

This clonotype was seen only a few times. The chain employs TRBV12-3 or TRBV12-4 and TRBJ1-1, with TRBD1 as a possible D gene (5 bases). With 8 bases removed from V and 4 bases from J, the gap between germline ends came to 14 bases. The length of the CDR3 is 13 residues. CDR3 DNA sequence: TGTGCCAGCGGTGGGATAAGGGGCACTGAAGCTTTCTTT. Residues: CASGGIRGTEAFF.

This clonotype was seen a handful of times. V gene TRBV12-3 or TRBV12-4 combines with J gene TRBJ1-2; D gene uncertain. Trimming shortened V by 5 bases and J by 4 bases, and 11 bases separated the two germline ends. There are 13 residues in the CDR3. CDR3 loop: CASSPDMGYGYTF. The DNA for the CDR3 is TGTGCCAGCAGTCCAGATATGGGCTATGGCTACACCTTC.

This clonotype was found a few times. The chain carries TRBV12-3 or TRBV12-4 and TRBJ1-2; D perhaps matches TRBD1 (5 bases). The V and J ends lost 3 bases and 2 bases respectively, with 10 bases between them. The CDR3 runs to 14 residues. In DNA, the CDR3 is TGTGCCAGCAGTTTGATGACAGTGAACTATGGCTACACCTTC. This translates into CASSLMTVNYGYTF.

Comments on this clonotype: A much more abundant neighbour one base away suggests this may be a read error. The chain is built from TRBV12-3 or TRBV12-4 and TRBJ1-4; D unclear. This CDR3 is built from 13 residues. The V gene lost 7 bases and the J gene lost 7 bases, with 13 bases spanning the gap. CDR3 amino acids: CASTQLSGEKLFF. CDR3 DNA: TGTGCCAGCACACAATTATCGGGTGAAAAACTGTTTTTT.

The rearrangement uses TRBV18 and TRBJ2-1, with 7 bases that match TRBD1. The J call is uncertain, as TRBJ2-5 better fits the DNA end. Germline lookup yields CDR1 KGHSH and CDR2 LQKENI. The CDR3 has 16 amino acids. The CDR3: CASSPNAQTGRETQYF. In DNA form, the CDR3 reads TGTGCCAGCTCACCAAACGCACAGACAGGGCGGGAGACCCAGTACTTC.

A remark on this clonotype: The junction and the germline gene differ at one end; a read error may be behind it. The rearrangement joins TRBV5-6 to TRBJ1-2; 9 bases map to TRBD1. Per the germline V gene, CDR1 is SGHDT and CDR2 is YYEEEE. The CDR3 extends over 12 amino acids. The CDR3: CASSAGTGTYTF. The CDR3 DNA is TGCGCCAGCAGCGCCGGGACAGGGACTTACACCTTC.

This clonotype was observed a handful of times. The chain's CDR3 is CSVEAGTSGHPQYF. As DNA, the CDR3 is TGCAGCGTTGAGGCAGGGACTAGTGGCCATCCCCAGTACTTC. V and J are TRBV29-1 and TRBJ2-5; 8 bases fit TRBD2. V was clipped by 3 bases and J by 9 bases; unmatched bases: 12. CDR1 is SQVTM, CDR2 ANQGSEA, per germline. This CDR3 contains 14 residues.

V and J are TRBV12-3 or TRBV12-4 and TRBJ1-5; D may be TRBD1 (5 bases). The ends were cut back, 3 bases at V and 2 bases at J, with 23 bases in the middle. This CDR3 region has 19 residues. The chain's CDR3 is CASSLGRIPDIPRNQPQHF. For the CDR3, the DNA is TGTGCCAGCAGTTTGGGCCGAATTCCGGACATACCACGCAATCAGCCCCAGCATTTT.

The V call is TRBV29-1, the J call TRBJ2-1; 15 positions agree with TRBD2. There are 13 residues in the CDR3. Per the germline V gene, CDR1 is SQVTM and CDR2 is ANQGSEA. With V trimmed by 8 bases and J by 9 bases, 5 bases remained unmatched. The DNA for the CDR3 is TGCAGCTCCAGGACTAGCGGGAGGGGTGAGCAGTTCTTC. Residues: CSSRTSGRGEQFF.

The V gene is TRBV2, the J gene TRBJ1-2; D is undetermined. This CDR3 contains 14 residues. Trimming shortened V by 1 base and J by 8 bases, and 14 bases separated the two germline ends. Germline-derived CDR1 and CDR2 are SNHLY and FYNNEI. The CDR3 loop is CASSEESPLGGYTF. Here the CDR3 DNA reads TGTGCCAGCAGTGAAGAGTCCCCTTTGGGAGGCTACACCTTC.